Below, 5 T cell receptor beta chains from the same sample are listed, as sequenced in a study of neurological immune-mediated disorders. MiXCR, run by TCRdb on the 5' RACE reads, gives a single entry per CDR3 protein. The data contain approximately 82,000 distinct CDR3 sequences, roughly 15% of them singletons. The source material was PBMCs. The receptors derive from a woman between 50 and 59 years old in good health.

The table lists this clonotype with many counts. The rearrangement links TRBV5-8 to TRBJ2-3; perhaps D is TRBD1 or TRBD2 (6 bases each). The CDR3 totals 14 residues. Germline lookup yields CDR1 SGHTS and CDR2 YDEGEE. Between the trimmed V and J ends, which lost 2 bases and 5 bases, there was a span of 12 bases. The CDR3 coding sequence is TGTGCCAGCAGCTTTGGGGGGCAAGTAGATACGCAGTATTTT. Translation gives CASSFGGQVDTQYF.

Ten or more counts support this clonotype. V gene TRBV20-1 combines with J gene TRBJ2-7; D might be TRBD1 (5 bases). The V end was cut by 0 bases, the J end by 1 base, with 13 bases between. Germline-derived CDR1 and CDR2 are DFQATT and SNEGSKA (reference sequence). CDR3 length equals 15 residues. As DNA, the CDR3 is TGCAGTGCTAGAGAAGGGGCAGAGATTTCCTACGAGCAGTACTTC. This gives the protein CSAREGAEISYEQYF.

This clonotype occurred many times. The chain recombines TRBV5-1 with TRBJ2-1; TRBD1 aligns across 7 bases. The CDR3 totals 15 residues. V shed 5 bases and J 5 bases; nucleotides not matched to a gene: 10. CDR1 and CDR2 from the germline V gene are SGHRS and YFSETQ. As DNA, the CDR3 is TGCGCCAGCAGGAATGGGACAGTAAGAAACAATGAGCAGTTCTTC. Its protein is CASRNGTVRNNEQFF.

This clonotype was counted at least ten times. This chain joins TRBV20-1 and TRBJ2-5; 9 positions agree with TRBD2. CDR3 size: 13 residues. The J segment lost 4 bases and the V segment lost 6 bases, leaving 6 bases of the junction unmatched. CDR1 is DFQATT and CDR2 is SNEGSKA in the germline V gene (reference sequence). The CDR3 is CSAVAGVTETQYF. In DNA form, the CDR3 reads TGCAGTGCGGTAGCGGGAGTTACAGAGACCCAGTACTTC.

This clonotype was picked up a small number of times. The J gene is TRBJ2-2, the V gene TRBV27; D not resolved. Trimming removed 5 bases at V and 5 bases at J, with 12 bases between. Per germline, CDR1 MNHEY and CDR2 SMNVEV (reference sequence). CDR3 size: 14 residues. The CDR3 DNA follows: TGTGCCAGCAGTCCTAGGAAAGGGACCGGGGAGCTGTTTTTT. It is translated as CASSPRKGTGELFF.